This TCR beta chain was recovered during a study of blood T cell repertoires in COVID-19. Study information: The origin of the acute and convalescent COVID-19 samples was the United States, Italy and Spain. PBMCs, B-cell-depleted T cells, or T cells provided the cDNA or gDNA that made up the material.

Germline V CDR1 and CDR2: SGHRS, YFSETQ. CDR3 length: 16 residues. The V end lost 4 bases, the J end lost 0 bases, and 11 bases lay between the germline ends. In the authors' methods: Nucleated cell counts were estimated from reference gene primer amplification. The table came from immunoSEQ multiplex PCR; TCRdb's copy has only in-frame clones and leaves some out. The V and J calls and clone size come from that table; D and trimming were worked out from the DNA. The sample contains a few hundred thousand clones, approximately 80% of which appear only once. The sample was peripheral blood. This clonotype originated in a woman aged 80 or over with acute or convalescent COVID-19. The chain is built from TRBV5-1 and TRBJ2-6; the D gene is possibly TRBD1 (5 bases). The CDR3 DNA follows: TGCGCCAGCAGCGGCACAGGTGTCTCTGGGGCCAACGTCCTGACTTTC. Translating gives CASSGTGVSGANVLTF.